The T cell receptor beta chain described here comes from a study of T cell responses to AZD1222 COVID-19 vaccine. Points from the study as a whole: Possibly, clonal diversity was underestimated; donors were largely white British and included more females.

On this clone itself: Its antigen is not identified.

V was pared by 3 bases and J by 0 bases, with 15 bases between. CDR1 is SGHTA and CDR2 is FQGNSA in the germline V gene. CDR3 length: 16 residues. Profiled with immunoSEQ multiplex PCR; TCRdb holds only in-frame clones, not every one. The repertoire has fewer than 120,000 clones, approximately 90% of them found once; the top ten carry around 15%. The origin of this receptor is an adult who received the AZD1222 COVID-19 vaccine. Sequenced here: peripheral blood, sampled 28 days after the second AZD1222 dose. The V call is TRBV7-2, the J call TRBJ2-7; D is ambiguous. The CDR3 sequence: CASSLGGDLSSYEQYF. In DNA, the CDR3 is TGTGCCAGCAGCTTGGGCGGAGATCTGAGCTCCTACGAGCAGTACTTC.